A selection of T cell receptor beta chains follows, all from one sample in a study of blood T cells in healthy people across ages. MiXCR was run by TCRdb on the 5' RACE reads, yielding one entry per CDR3 protein. In the table there are approximately 800,000 distinct CDR3 sequences, 30% to 45% of which are singletons. The sequenced sample consisted of blood. These receptors were obtained from a man aged 18 to 30 in good health. Both conserved end residues are part of each CDR3. The D gene is left open where the match is weak. A clone size is listed for some rows: how often the clone was seen (once, few, many), or a class if it is expanded.

d_gene,v_gene,abundance,j_gene,CDR3nt,CDR3aa
NA,TRBV7-9,NA,TRBJ1-6,TGTGCCAGCAGCGCGGGACCGACTAATTCACCCCTCCACTTT,CASSAGPTNSPLHF
NA,TRBV12-3/TRBV12-4,few,TRBJ1-5,TGTGCCAGCAGTTTAGGGACCCTACGGAATCAGCCCCAGCATTTT,CASSLGTLRNQPQHF
NA,TRBV6-5,few,TRBJ1-5,TGTGCCAGCAGCGCAGGGGTTGGAAATCAGCCCCAGCATTTT,CASSAGVGNQPQHF
TRBD2,TRBV12-3/TRBV12-4,NA,TRBJ2-5,TGTGCCAGCAACTCTAGCGGACAAGAGACCCAGTACTTC,CASNSSGQETQYF
NA,TRBV7-9,NA,TRBJ1-1,TGTGCCAGCAGCTTAGCGAACACGTACACTGAAGCTTTCTTT,CASSLANTYTEAFF
NA,TRBV4-3,NA,TRBJ1-6,TGCGCCAGCAGCCGAGGAGACTTGAATTCACCCCTCCACTTT,CASSRGDLNSPLHF
TRBD1,TRBV7-7,few,TRBJ2-7,TGTGCCAGCAGCGCAAACAGGGGACGGAATGAGCAGTACTTC,CASSANRGRNEQYF
TRBD1,TRBV7-9,few,TRBJ1-1,TGTGCCAGCAGCCGCACAGGGGGCGAGACTGAAGCTTTCTTT,CASSRTGGETEAFF
NA,TRBV12-3/TRBV12-4,NA,TRBJ1-1,TGTGCCAGCAGTTTAAGTTGGACTGAAGCTTTCTTT,CASSLSWTEAFF
NA,TRBV29-1,many,TRBJ1-1,TGCAGCGTTGAAGGGGGAGGGACTGAAGCTTTCTTT,CSVEGGGTEAFF
TRBD2,TRBV2,NA,TRBJ2-5,TGTGCCTGCAGTGAGTTCCTAGCGGGAGGCCAAGAGACCCAGTACTTC,CACSEFLAGGQETQYF
NA,TRBV20-1,NA,TRBJ2-1,TGCAGTGCTAGTAAAGTAGCGGCGTCCTACAATGAGCAGTTCTTC,CSASKVAASYNEQFF
TRBD1,TRBV6-1,NA,TRBJ2-1,TGTGCCAGCAGTGAAGAAACAGGGGGGTACAATGAGCAGTTCTTC,CASSEETGGYNEQFF
NA,TRBV7-2,few,TRBJ1-1,TGTGCCAGCAGCTTCAAGGGCCGGGAAACTGAAGCTTTCTTT,CASSFKGRETEAFF
NA,TRBV4-1,NA,TRBJ1-5,TGCGCCAGCAGCTCTTATTACCAGGGGAGAGGGCTTAGCAATCAGCCCCAGCATTTT,CASSSYYQGRGLSNQPQHF
NA,TRBV7-6,NA,TRBJ1-6,TGTGCCAGCAGCTTAGCTCGAGGGTATAATTCACCCCTCCACTTT,CASSLARGYNSPLHF
NA,TRBV5-1,many,TRBJ2-1,TGCGCCAGCAGCTTCGGGACATCTCACTACAATGAGCAGTTCTTC,CASSFGTSHYNEQFF
NA,TRBV6-2/TRBV6-3,few,TRBJ2-2,TGTGCCAGCAGTAGGGCTACAGGGTCTGGCACCGGGGAGCTGTTTTTT,CASSRATGSGTGELFF
TRBD1,TRBV6-2/TRBV6-3,NA,TRBJ2-3,TGTGCCAGCAGCTGGACCCCTGGACAGGGTTTTGGAGATACGCAGTATTTT,CASSWTPGQGFGDTQYF
NA,TRBV7-6,NA,TRBJ2-1,TGTGCCAGCAGCTTAGCTAGACTGAACAATGAGCAGTTCTTC,CASSLARLNNEQFF
NA,TRBV29-1,NA,TRBJ2-1,TGCAGCGTTCAGACTATCTCCTACAATGAGCAGTTCTTC,CSVQTISYNEQFF
NA,TRBV19,NA,TRBJ1-1,TGTGCCAGTAGTATCGCCCGGTCGGCGAACACTGAAGCTTTCTTT,CASSIARSANTEAFF
TRBD2,TRBV12-3/TRBV12-4,few,TRBJ2-5,TGTGCCAGCACGAGCGGGGGATGGGAGACCCAGTACTTC,CASTSGGWETQYF
TRBD2,TRBV9,NA,TRBJ2-4,TGTGCCAGCAGCGTAGGACCGACTAGCGGGAACCTCGGGGCCAAAAACATTCAGTACTTC,CASSVGPTSGNLGAKNIQYF
NA,TRBV9,few,TRBJ1-5,TGTGCCAGCAGCGCGAGCTACTTGAGTTCCAATCAGCCCCAGCATTTT,CASSASYLSSNQPQHF
TRBD2,TRBV5-1,NA,TRBJ2-3,TGCGCCAGCAGCCCATCCGAAGCGGGGGGACCCCCCACAGATACGCAGTATTTT,CASSPSEAGGPPTDTQYF
NA,TRBV5-4,NA,TRBJ1-2,TGTGCCAGCAGCCACCCCGGCCCCGGTTCCCCCAGGGATGGCTACACCTTC,CASSHPGPGSPRDGYTF
TRBD2,TRBV6-2/TRBV6-3,NA,TRBJ2-1,TGTGCCAGCAGTTACCCGACTAGCGGCCCCTTAAACTACAATGAGCAGTTCTTC,CASSYPTSGPLNYNEQFF
NA,TRBV20-1,few,TRBJ2-1,TGCAGTGCTCACAGGGAGGGCAATGAGCAGTTCTTC,CSAHREGNEQFF
NA,TRBV12-3/TRBV12-4,few,TRBJ1-2,TGTGCCAGCAGTTTCCATGGGGGCTTGGGCTACACCTTC,CASSFHGGLGYTF
NA,TRBV15,few,TRBJ2-2,TGTGCCACCAGCATGATGGTAATGAACACCGGGGAGCTGTTTTTT,CATSMMVMNTGELFF
TRBD1,TRBV6-6,NA,TRBJ1-1,TGTGCCAGCAGTGTCGGGACAGGGGGCGCGAACACTGAAGCTTTCTTT,CASSVGTGGANTEAFF
NA,TRBV6-6,NA,TRBJ1-5,TGTGCCAGCAGCATACTAGGGGGGTCGGGCAATCAGCCCCAGCATTTT,CASSILGGSGNQPQHF
NA,TRBV6-2/TRBV6-3,NA,TRBJ2-2,TGTGCCAGCAGCAAGGTCCCCGGGGAGCTGTTTTTT,CASSKVPGELFF
TRBD2,TRBV7-2,NA,TRBJ2-1,TGTGCCAGCAGCTTTGGACTAGCGGGGAACAATGAGCAGTTCTTC,CASSFGLAGNNEQFF
NA,TRBV29-1,few,TRBJ2-3,TGCAGCGTTGAAGTGAGGGCGGCGAAACTCACAGATACGCAGTATTTT,CSVEVRAAKLTDTQYF
NA,TRBV4-1,few,TRBJ1-5,TGCGCCAGCAGCCAGTTCGGCGGGGGACAGCCCCAGCATTTT,CASSQFGGGQPQHF